The 10 T cell receptor beta chains listed next were all sequenced from one sample in a study of neurological immune-mediated disorders. From the 5' RACE reads, TCRdb called clonotypes with MiXCR, one entry per CDR3 protein. Seen here are 70,000 or so distinct CDR3 sequences, 3.2% observed once, and the top ten hold 4.5% to 6.5%. The specimen sequenced was PBMCs. Receptor source: a woman aged 45 to 65 with multiple sclerosis.

This clonotype was observed at least ten times. The rearrangement uses TRBV15 and TRBJ2-5; 7 nucleotides align to TRBD1. V trimming: 1 base; J trimming: 4 bases; junction bases outside the gene matches: 9. The CDR3 consists of 16 residues. Germline CDR1 LNHNV, CDR2 YYDKDF (reference sequence). CDR3 sequence reads: CATSRGDRAGRETQYF. In DNA, the CDR3 is TGTGCCACCAGCAGAGGAGACAGGGCTGGTCGAGAGACCCAGTACTTC.

This clonotype has a count of ten or more. The V call is TRBV6-2 or TRBV6-3, the J call TRBJ1-1; the D is unclear. The CDR3 covers 12 residues. The germline V gene encodes CDR1 MNHEY and CDR2 SVGEGT. The V and J ends lost 6 bases and 4 bases respectively, with 9 bases between them. CDR3 protein: CASSKRFTEAFF. The CDR3 bases are TGTGCCAGCAGCAAGAGGTTCACTGAAGCTTTCTTT.

This clonotype was seen only a few times. This chain uses TRBV20-1 with TRBJ1-1; a weak D match, TRBD1 (6 bases). V was pared by 5 bases and J by 3 bases, with 16 bases between. From germline, CDR1 is DFQATT and CDR2 SNEGSKA (reference sequence). The CDR3 spans 14 residues. The CDR3, as DNA: TGCAGTGCTCACCGAGGGGGGGTAGACACTGAAGCTTTCTTT. Protein product: CSAHRGGVDTEAFF.

This clonotype came up many times. The chain is built from TRBV5-1 and TRBJ1-6; D is perhaps TRBD1 (6 bases). This CDR3 has 16 amino acids. Germline V gene sequence: CDR1 SGHRS, CDR2 YFSETQ. V was cut by 0 bases and J by 7 bases, with 14 bases left in between. In nucleotides, the CDR3 is TGCGCCAGCAGCTTGGACTGGCCAGGGGCGAATTCACCCCTCCACTTT. Amino acid sequence: CASSLDWPGANSPLHF.

This clonotype was counted ten times or more. The gene calls are TRBV5-6 and TRBJ1-1; D might be TRBD1 (5 bases). Per the germline V gene, CDR1 is SGHDT and CDR2 is YYEEEE. The length of the CDR3 is 15 residues. Trimming removed 0 bases at V and 1 base at J, with 10 bases between. CDR3 amino acids: CASSLVGQGNTEAFF. The CDR3 DNA is TGTGCCAGCAGCTTGGTGGGGCAGGGGAACACTGAAGCTTTCTTT.

This clonotype has a count of ten or more. The chain combines TRBV5-1 with TRBJ1-2, with 9 bases fitting TRBD1. V gave up 4 bases and J gave up 7 bases; unmatched junction bases: 8. The germline gives CDR1 SGHRS, CDR2 YFSETQ. There are 14 residues in the CDR3. CDR3 sequence (DNA): TGCGCCAGCAGCCAAAACAGGGGGCCCCGTGGCTACACCTTC. Its protein is CASSQNRGPRGYTF.

There are many counts of this clonotype. The chain combines TRBV29-1 with TRBJ2-1; 7 nucleotides line up with TRBD1. This CDR3 comprises 14 residues. V lost 6 bases to trimming and J lost 3 bases; unmatched junction nucleotides: 8. Germline V gives CDR1 SQVTM, CDR2 ANQGSEA. The CDR3 DNA reads TGCAGCGTCGGACAGGCGACTTACTACAATGAGCAGTTCTTC. Protein sequence: CSVGQATYYNEQFF.

This clonotype was detected many times. This chain uses TRBV29-1 with TRBJ2-5; D not certain. The CDR3 totals 15 residues. The V gene lost 0 bases and the J gene lost 2 bases, with 13 bases spanning the gap. Germline V lookup: CDR1 SQVTM, CDR2 ANQGSEA. DNA of the CDR3: TGCAGCGTTGAAGATTGGCCTTCCGCACAAGAGACCCAGTACTTC. Protein sequence: CSVEDWPSAQETQYF.

There are many counts of this clonotype. The chain uses TRBV20-1 and TRBJ1-1; 8 bases agree with TRBD1. CDR3 size: 13 residues. The germline gives CDR1 DFQATT, CDR2 SNEGSKA (reference sequence). With V trimmed by 5 bases and J by 3 bases, 5 bases remained unmatched. This CDR3 reads CSAGGQGDTEAFF. The CDR3 DNA sequence: TGCAGTGCTGGAGGACAGGGAGACACTGAAGCTTTCTTT.

At least ten counts were recorded for this clonotype. J is TRBJ1-2 and V is TRBV4-3; D possibly corresponds to TRBD1 (6 bases). The V end was cut by 0 bases, the J end by 1 base, with 15 bases between. Germline V gene data show CDR1 as LGHNA and CDR2 as YSLEER. The CDR3 totals 17 residues. The CDR3 loop is CASSQDLGGAVNYGYTF. The CDR3 DNA reads as TGCGCCAGCAGCCAAGATCTTGGGGGGGCGGTTAACTATGGCTACACCTTC.